The 8 T cell receptor beta chains listed next were all sequenced from one sample in a study of CD8 T cells in ankylosing spondylitis (dated by TCRdb to about 2017). Preparation of the library involved 5' RACE. The instrument given in TCRdb is Illumina HiSeq 2500. TCRdb applied fastp at Q25 and MiXCR to the public reads, then kept only in-frame beta chains. Rows with one shared CDR3 protein collapse into an entry with the most common genes and DNA. The sample table shows a few hundred thousand distinct CDR3 sequences, and about 20% are seen once. Roughly 3.6% of the sample belongs to the ten largest clones. Sample: blood, either unsorted or a sorted T cell fraction (not recorded which). All receptors come from a female donor with ankylosing spondylitis or in good health (not recorded which).

The V and J genes are TRBV3-1 and TRBJ2-7, with 9 bases fitting TRBD2. Trimming at V came to 7 bases and at J to 6 bases, leaving 4 bases not matched to a gene. The CDR3 runs to 12 residues. Germline V gives CDR1 LGHDT, CDR2 YNNKEL (reference sequence). The CDR3 region has the DNA TGTGCCAGCACCCCAGCGGGAGGCGAGCAGTACTTC. This codes for CASTPAGGEQYF.

The chain recombines TRBV6-5 with TRBJ2-7; 11 positions agree with TRBD2. V lost 10 bases to trimming and J lost 5 bases; unmatched junction nucleotides: 4. The CDR3 extends over 12 amino acids. Germline-derived CDR1 and CDR2 are MNHEY and SVGAGI. This CDR3 is CATRGLADEQYF. Written as DNA, the CDR3 is TGTGCCACCAGGGGACTAGCGGACGAGCAGTACTTC.

This chain joins TRBV9 and TRBJ2-4; 7 nucleotides align to TRBD2. V dropped 0 bases and J dropped 9; count of bases not matched to a gene: 9. The V gene's germline CDR1 is SGDLS and CDR2 YYNGEE. The CDR3 spans 15 residues. CDR3 bases: TGTGCCAGCAGCGTAGCAGGGACTACATCGGGCATTCAGTACTTC. Its protein product is CASSVAGTTSGIQYF.

This chain links TRBV11-2 with TRBJ1-2, with TRBD1 as a possible D gene (6 bases). Deletions cut 5 bases from V and 2 bases from J, with 15 bases between. The length of the CDR3 is 15 residues. In germline, CDR1 is SGHAT, CDR2 FQNNGV. CDR3 sequence (DNA): TGTGCCAGCAGCCCCCGACAGGCTGGGAACTATGGCTACACCTTC. Its protein is CASSPRQAGNYGYTF.

The rearrangement uses TRBV27 and TRBJ2-1; 7 nucleotides match TRBD1. J gave up 5 bases and V 5 bases, and 9 bases lay outside the gene matches. Germline V CDR1 and CDR2: MNHEY, SMNVEV (reference sequence). The CDR3 has 15 amino acids. CDR3 in amino acids: CASSPHRGWDNEQFF. The CDR3 DNA reads TGTGCCAGCAGTCCTCACAGGGGTTGGGACAATGAGCAGTTCTTC.

The V call is TRBV6-1, the J call TRBJ2-2, with 8 nucleotides matching TRBD2. CDR3 size: 17 residues. The germline V gene encodes CDR1 MNHNS and CDR2 SASEGT. V gave up 6 bases and J gave up 5 bases; unmatched junction bases: 14. CDR3 loop: CASSPREAGVGTGELFF. The CDR3 DNA sequence: TGTGCCAGCAGCCCTAGGGAAGCGGGAGTAGGAACCGGGGAGCTGTTTTTT.

The table lists this clonotype with a few counts. The chain has TRBV27 and TRBJ2-7; D may be TRBD1 (6 bases). Germline V gene sequence: CDR1 MNHEY, CDR2 SMNVEV (reference sequence). The CDR3 is made up of 15 amino acids. The ends were cut back, 8 bases at V and 4 bases at J, with 21 bases in the middle. CDR3 sequence reads: CASYGFAPQGYEQYF. DNA of the CDR3: TGTGCCAGCTACGGGTTCGCTCCCCAGGGGTACGAGCAGTACTTC.

The table lists this clonotype with many counts. The V call is TRBV3-1, the J call TRBJ2-7; TRBD1 might be the D (5 bases). Germline values: CDR1 LGHDT, CDR2 YNNKEL (reference sequence). The CDR3 runs 14 residues. V was trimmed by 3 bases and J by 6 bases, leaving 15 bases between them. The CDR3 coding sequence is TGTGCCAGCAGCCAGTCTTCCCGGCAGGGCGAGCAGTACTTC. Protein product: CASSQSSRQGEQYF.